Shown below are 4 T cell receptor beta chains from a single sample sequenced in a study of shared clonotypes between healthy human individuals. Naivety among CD8 cells was defined by CD45RO negativity and positive CCR7 selection, thereby excluding terminally differentiated effector memory CD45RA+ cells. Only in-frame clones appear in the TCRdb table, and some are missing; sequencing was by immunoSEQ multiplex PCR. The sample has around 1.9 million clones, about 93% seen once; the top ten hold 1.5% to 2%. The source material was naive CD8+ T cells from PBMCs. These receptors were obtained from a man aged 18 to 29 in good health. Some clones in this sample may be carry-over from other donors' samples.

The chain carries TRBV9 and TRBJ1-2, with TRBD1 matching 12 bases. The CDR3 covers 15 residues. Trimming cost V 3 bases and J 5 bases; bases outside gene matches: 5. Germline-derived CDR1 and CDR2 are SGDLS and YYNGEE. In DNA, the CDR3 is TGTGCCAGCAGCGCGGGACAGGGGGCTACATATGGCTACACCTTC. Protein product: CASSAGQGATYGYTF.

The DNA for the CDR3 is TGTGCCAGCAGTCCCCTATTAGATCAGCCCCAGCATTTT. As protein: CASSPLLDQPQHF. This chain links TRBV27 with TRBJ1-5; D unresolved. Trimming removed 5 bases at V and 5 bases at J, with 10 bases between. The CDR3 totals 13 residues. From germline, CDR1 is MNHEY and CDR2 SMNVEV (reference sequence).

V and J are TRBV27 and TRBJ2-2, with D perhaps matching TRBD1 or TRBD2 (5 bases each). Germline CDR1 reads MNHEY; CDR2 reads SMNVEV (reference sequence). The V and J ends lost 2 bases and 5 bases respectively, with 12 bases between them. The CDR3 runs to 15 residues. As DNA, the CDR3 is TGTGCCAGCAGTTTACTCAGGGACGGGACCGGGGAGCTGTTTTTT. This codes for CASSLLRDGTGELFF.

Note on this clone: The same CDR3 also results from other DNA sequences found in this sample. This chain connects TRBV27 to TRBJ2-1; D might be TRBD2 (5 bases). V was pared by 5 bases and J by 7 bases, with 9 bases between. The CDR3 loop spans 12 amino acids. Germline lookup yields CDR1 MNHEY and CDR2 SMNVEV (reference sequence). The CDR3 DNA reads TGTGCCAGCAGTATCCGGGGAAATGAGCAGTTCTTC. Its translation: CASSIRGNEQFF.